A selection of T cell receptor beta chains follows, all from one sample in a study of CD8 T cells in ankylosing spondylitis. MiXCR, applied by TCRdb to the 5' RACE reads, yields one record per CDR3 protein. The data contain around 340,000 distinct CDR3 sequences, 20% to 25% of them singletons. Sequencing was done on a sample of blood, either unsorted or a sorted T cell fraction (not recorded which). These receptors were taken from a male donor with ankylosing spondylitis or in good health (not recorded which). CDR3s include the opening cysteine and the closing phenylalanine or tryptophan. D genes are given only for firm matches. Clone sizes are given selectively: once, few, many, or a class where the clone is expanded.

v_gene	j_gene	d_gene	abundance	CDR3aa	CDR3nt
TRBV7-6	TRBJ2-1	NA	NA	CASGTGTSYNEQFF	TGTGCCAGCGGAACCGGGACTTCCTACAATGAGCAGTTCTTC
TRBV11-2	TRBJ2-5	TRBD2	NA	CASSLEYTGGQETQYF	TGTGCCAGCAGCTTAGAATACACGGGGGGGCAAGAGACCCAGTACTTC
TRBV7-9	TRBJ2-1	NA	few	CASSLVRRHHNEQFF	TGTGCCAGCAGCTTAGTTAGAAGGCATCACAATGAGCAGTTCTTC
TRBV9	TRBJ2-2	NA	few	CASSVPRTTPNTGELFF	TGTGCCAGCAGCGTTCCCAGGACAACACCGAACACCGGGGAGCTGTTTTTT
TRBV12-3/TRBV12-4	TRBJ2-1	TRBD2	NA	CASSLGGASGGFDEQFF	TGTGCCAGCAGTTTAGGGGGGGCTAGCGGGGGGTTCGATGAGCAGTTCTTC
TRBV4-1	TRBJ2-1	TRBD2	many	CASSLAGAYNEQFF	TGCGCCAGCAGTCTAGCGGGGGCCTACAATGAGCAGTTCTTC
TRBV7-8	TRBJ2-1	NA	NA	CATEGLTDEQFF	TGTGCCACCGAAGGGTTGACCGATGAGCAGTTCTTC
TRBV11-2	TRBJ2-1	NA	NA	CASRSLASAYNEQFF	TGTGCCAGCAGATCGCTAGCGTCGGCCTACAATGAGCAGTTCTTC
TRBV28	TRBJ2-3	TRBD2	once	CASSFVSRGGTDTQYF	TGTGCCAGCAGTTTCGTATCACGGGGGGGCACAGATACGCAGTATTTT
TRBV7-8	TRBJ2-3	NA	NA	CASSLAFGMGDGDTQYF	TGTGCCAGCAGCTTAGCGTTCGGCATGGGCGACGGAGATACGCAGTATTTT
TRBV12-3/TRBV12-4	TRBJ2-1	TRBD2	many	CASSPTSGGDNEQFF	TGTGCCAGCAGCCCAACTAGCGGGGGGGACAATGAGCAGTTCTTC
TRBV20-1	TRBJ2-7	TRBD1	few	CSARVTSQTGVYEQYF	TGCAGTGCTAGAGTCACCTCCCAGACAGGGGTCTACGAGCAGTACTTC
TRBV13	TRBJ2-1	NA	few	CASSSTENNEQFF	TGTGCCAGCAGCTCGACAGAGAACAATGAGCAGTTCTTC
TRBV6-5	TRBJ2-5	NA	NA	CASTSLASQETQYF	TGTGCCAGCACTTCACTAGCTTCCCAAGAGACCCAGTACTTC
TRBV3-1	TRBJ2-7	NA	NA	CASSQVTGLSHEQYF	TGTGCCAGCAGCCAAGTTACGGGTTTGAGCCACGAGCAGTACTTC
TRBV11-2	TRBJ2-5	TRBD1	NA	CASSLDKDRDGTQYF	TGTGCCAGCAGCTTAGACAAGGACAGGGATGGGACCCAGTACTTC
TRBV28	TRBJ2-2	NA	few	CASRGDVSAGELFF	TGTGCCAGCAGAGGGGATGTTAGCGCAGGGGAGCTGTTTTTT
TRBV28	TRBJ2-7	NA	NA	CASRDFAYEQYF	TGTGCCAGCAGGGATTTTGCCTACGAGCAGTACTTC
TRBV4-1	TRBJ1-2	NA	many	CASSHGPGRRLYGYTF	TGCGCCAGCAGCCATGGACCGGGACGTAGACTTTATGGCTACACCTTC
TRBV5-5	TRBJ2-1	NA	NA	CASSLVWSPTGEQFF	TGTGCCAGCAGCTTGGTATGGTCCCCTACGGGTGAGCAGTTCTTC